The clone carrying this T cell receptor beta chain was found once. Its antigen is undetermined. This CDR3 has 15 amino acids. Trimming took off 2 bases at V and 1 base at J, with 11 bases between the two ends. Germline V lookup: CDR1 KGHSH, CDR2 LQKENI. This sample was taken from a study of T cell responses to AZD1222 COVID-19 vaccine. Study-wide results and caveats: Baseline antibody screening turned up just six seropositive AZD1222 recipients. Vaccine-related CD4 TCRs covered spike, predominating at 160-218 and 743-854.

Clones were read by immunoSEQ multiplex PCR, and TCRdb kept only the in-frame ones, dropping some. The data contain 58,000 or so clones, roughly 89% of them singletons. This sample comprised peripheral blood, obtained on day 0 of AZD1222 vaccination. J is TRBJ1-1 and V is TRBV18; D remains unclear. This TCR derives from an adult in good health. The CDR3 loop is CASSPSGYRNTEAFF. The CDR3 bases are TGTGCCAGCTCACCAAGTGGATACAGGAACACTGAAGCTTTCTTT.